This record covers a single TCR beta chain. Its target is unknown. The data belong to a study of ipilimumab plus nivolumab after autologous stem cell transplantation. Study details: Patients received a median of about five ipilimumab and roughly eight nivolumab doses. Findings of the study overall: TCR repertoire, Treg phenotype and gut microbiota reportedly support more study of this approach.

Checkpoint therapy with ipilimumab 1 mg/kg began 14 to 28 days after transplant. Through week 26, nivolumab 3 mg/kg IV was given weeks 1, 4, 7, 10, then biweekly. The repertoire was sequenced with immunoSEQ multiplex PCR; TCRdb's copy has only in-frame clones and lacks some. The repertoire has just over 40,000 clones, around 92% of them found once; the top ten carry 0.75% to 1%. Losses at the gene ends were 4 bases for V and 2 bases for J; bases not matched to a gene: 10. Germline loops: CDR1 SGHNT, CDR2 YYREEE (reference sequence). The CDR3 spans 17 residues. The chain is built from TRBV5-4 and TRBJ2-5, with 11 bases matching TRBD2. This sequence was found in a male donor with multiple myeloma. The sample in question was PBMCs, obtained in a trial of ipilimumab plus nivolumab as post-transplant consolidation. Written as DNA, the CDR3 is TGTGCCAGCAGCCCCCCGGGACTAGCGGCGAGACAAGAGACCCAGTACTTC. It yields the protein CASSPPGLAARQETQYF.